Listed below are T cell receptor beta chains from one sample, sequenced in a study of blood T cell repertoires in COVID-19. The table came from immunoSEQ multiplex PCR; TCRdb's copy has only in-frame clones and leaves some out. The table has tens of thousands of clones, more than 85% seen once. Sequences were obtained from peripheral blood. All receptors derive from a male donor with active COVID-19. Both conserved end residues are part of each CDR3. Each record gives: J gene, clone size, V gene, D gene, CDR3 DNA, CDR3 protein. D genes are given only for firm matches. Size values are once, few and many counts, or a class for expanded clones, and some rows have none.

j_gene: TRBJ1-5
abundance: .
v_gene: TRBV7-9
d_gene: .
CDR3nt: TGTGCCAGCAGCCCGGCAGGGGTAAGCAATCAGCCCCAGCATTTT
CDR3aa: CASSPAGVSNQPQHF

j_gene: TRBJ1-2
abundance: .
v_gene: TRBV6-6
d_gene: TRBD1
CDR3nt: TGTGCCAGCAGTCCTCGACAGGGTAGCGGTGGCTACACCTTC
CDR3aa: CASSPRQGSGGYTF

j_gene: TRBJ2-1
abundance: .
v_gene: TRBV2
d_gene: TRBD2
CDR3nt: TGTGCCAGCAGTGAAGCGCTTCTCACTAGCGGGGGCAAATCCTACAATGAGCAGTTCTTC
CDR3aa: CASSEALLTSGGKSYNEQFF

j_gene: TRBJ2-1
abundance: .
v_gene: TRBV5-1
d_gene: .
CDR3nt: TGCGCCAGCAGCTTAGGGGACAATGAGCAGTTCTTC
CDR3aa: CASSLGDNEQFF

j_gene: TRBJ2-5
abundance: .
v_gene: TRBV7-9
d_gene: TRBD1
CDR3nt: TGTGCCAGCAGCTCCCCTCAGGGGGCGACGACCCAGTACTTC
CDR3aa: CASSSPQGATTQYF

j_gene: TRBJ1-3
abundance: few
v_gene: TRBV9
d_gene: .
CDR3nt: TGTGCCAGCAGCGTAGATCAGGGAAACACCATATATTTT
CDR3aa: CASSVDQGNTIYF

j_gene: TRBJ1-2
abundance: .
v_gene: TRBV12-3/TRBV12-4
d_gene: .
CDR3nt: TGTGCCAGCAGGGGCACAGGGTACTATGGCTACACCTTC
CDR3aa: CASRGTGYYGYTF

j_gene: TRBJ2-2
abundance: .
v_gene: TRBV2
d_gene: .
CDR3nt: TGTGCCAGCAGTGAAAGGCAGGTTGAACAGACCGGGGAGCTGTTTTTT
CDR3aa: CASSERQVEQTGELFF

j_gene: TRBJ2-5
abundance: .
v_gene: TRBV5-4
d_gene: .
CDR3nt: TGTGCCAGCAGCTTGGGACAGTCAAAAAAAGAGACCCAGTACTTC
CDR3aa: CASSLGQSKKETQYF

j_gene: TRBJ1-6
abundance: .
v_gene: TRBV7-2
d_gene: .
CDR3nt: TGTGCCAGCAGCTTAGACGGGAATTCACCCCTCCACTTT
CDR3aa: CASSLDGNSPLHF

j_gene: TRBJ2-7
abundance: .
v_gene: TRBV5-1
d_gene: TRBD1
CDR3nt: TGCGCCAGCAGCGAGGGACAGGGTAGGCACGAGCAGTACTTC
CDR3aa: CASSEGQGRHEQYF